The 14 T cell receptor beta chains below were found in one sample sequenced in a study of PD-L1 blockade in urothelial cancer. The repertoire was sequenced with immunoSEQ multiplex PCR; TCRdb's copy has only in-frame clones and lacks some. This table holds under 90,000 clones, roughly nine tenths found once. The sequencing used PBMCs, collected around atezolizumab (anti-PD-L1) treatment. The receptor source for this set is a man in his fifties or sixties with urothelial cancer.

J is TRBJ2-7 and V is TRBV18; D is possibly TRBD1 (5 bases). Per the germline V gene, CDR1 is KGHSH and CDR2 is LQKENI. V lost 3 bases to trimming and J lost 2 bases, with 11 bases between them. This CDR3 region has 14 residues. The CDR3 nucleotides read TGTGCCAGCTCACCGCTCAGGGCCACCTACGAGCAGTACTTC. Translating gives CASSPLRATYEQYF.

The chain carries TRBV2 and TRBJ2-5, with D uncertain. The V gene's germline CDR1 is SNHLY and CDR2 FYNNEI. The V gene lost 8 bases and the J gene lost 3 bases, with 7 bases spanning the gap. The CDR3 sequence is 11 residues long. In nucleotides, the CDR3 is TGTGCCAGCGAGGCGGAAGAGACCCAGTACTTC. Its protein product is CASEAEETQYF.

The V gene is TRBV11-2, the J gene TRBJ2-7, with 10 bases that match TRBD1. Germline V gives CDR1 SGHAT, CDR2 FQNNGV. The CDR3 sequence is 15 residues long. The trim removed 4 bases at V and 3 bases at J, leaving 6 bases unmatched. As DNA, the CDR3 is TGTGCCAGCAGCTCCCCCGGGACAGGGGACTACGAGCAGTACTTC. Its translation is CASSSPGTGDYEQYF.

This rearrangement joins TRBV30 to TRBJ1-1; 7 nucleotides match TRBD1. V was clipped by 5 bases and J by 0 bases; unmatched bases: 9. The CDR3 is made up of 15 amino acids. Germline V lookup: CDR1 GTSNPN, CDR2 SVGIG (reference sequence). Written as DNA, the CDR3 is TGTGCCTGGGTCCACAGGGACAGAATGAACACTGAAGCTTTCTTT. Residues: CAWVHRDRMNTEAFF.

The chain has TRBV5-6 and TRBJ2-3; TRBD2 matches at 8 bases. The CDR3 is made up of 15 amino acids. J lost 2 bases, V lost 2 bases, and 4 bases had no gene match. Germline CDR1 SGHDT, CDR2 YYEEEE. For the CDR3, the DNA is TGTGCCAGCAGCTTCGGGGGGGGGTCCACAGATACGCAGTATTTT. Amino acids: CASSFGGGSTDTQYF.

This chain's CDR3 is CASRVGADTQYF. The CDR3, as DNA: TGTGCCAGCAGGGTAGGGGCAGATACGCAGTATTTT. The chain recombines TRBV11-2 with TRBJ2-3, with D perhaps matching TRBD1 (5 bases). Germline CDR1 SGHAT, CDR2 FQNNGV. This CDR3 is built from 12 residues. The V end was cut by 6 bases, the J end by 4 bases, with 8 bases between.

The CDR3 spells CASSQHPRGQGTYNEQFF. CDR3 sequence (DNA): TGCGCCAGCAGCCAACACCCGCGTGGACAGGGGACTTACAATGAGCAGTTCTTC. The chain recombines TRBV4-3 with TRBJ2-1; 9 bases fit TRBD1. CDR3 length: 18 residues. Germline V gene sequence: CDR1 LGHNA, CDR2 YSLEER. Trimming cost V 2 bases and J 4 bases; bases outside gene matches: 12.

The V gene is TRBV5-1, the J gene TRBJ1-1, with D tentatively TRBD1 (6 bases). The CDR3 spans 13 residues. Germline V gene lookup returns CDR1 SGHRS and CDR2 YFSETQ. The V end lost 3 bases, the J end lost 1 base, and 7 bases lay between the germline ends. The DNA for the CDR3 is TGCGCCAGCAGCTGGACAGCGAACACTGAAGCTTTCTTT. Protein product: CASSWTANTEAFF.

V gene TRBV5-6 combines with J gene TRBJ2-6; the D is unclear. V shed 1 base and J shed 4 bases, with 12 bases lying between them. CDR1 is SGHDT, CDR2 YYEEEE, per germline. The CDR3 consists of 16 residues. DNA of the CDR3: TGTGCCAGCAGCTTGTCGTCGCTGCGCGGGGCCAACGTCCTGACTTTC. It specifies CASSLSSLRGANVLTF. The full variable domain, with the rest looked up from reference TRBV5-6 and TRBJ2-6, is DAGVTQSPTHLIKTRGQQVTLRCSPKSGHDTVSWYQQALGQGPQFIFQYYEEEERQRGNFPDRFSGHQFPNYSSELNVNALLLGDSALYLCASSLSSLRGANVLTFGAGSRLTVL.

The chain couples TRBV30 to TRBJ2-1; possibly TRBD1 for D (5 bases). The V gene lost 0 bases and the J gene lost 6 bases, with 12 bases spanning the gap. CDR1 GTSNPN and CDR2 SVGIG come from the germline V gene (reference sequence). The CDR3 loop spans 14 amino acids. The CDR3 DNA sequence: TGTGCCTGGAGTGTATCAGGGTACGGCAATGAGCAGTTCTTC. It specifies CAWSVSGYGNEQFF.

Turning to this clone: The sample holds other DNA sequences that translate to the same CDR3. V and J are TRBV18 and TRBJ2-7; TRBD1 aligns across 8 bases. This CDR3 spans 15 amino acids. With V trimmed by 3 bases and J by 1 base, 5 bases remained unmatched. Germline V gives CDR1 KGHSH, CDR2 LQKENI. The CDR3 DNA is TGTGCCAGCTCACCTGGGACAGGACTTTCCTACGAGCAGTACTTC. This codes for CASSPGTGLSYEQYF.

The genes are TRBV5-8 and TRBJ1-5, with D unresolved. The CDR3 is 12 amino acids. Germline assignment: CDR1 SGHTS and CDR2 YDEGEE. The V end lost 2 bases, the J end lost 13 bases, and 13 bases lay between the germline ends. CDR3 bases: TGTGCCAGCAGCTTTGTGACATCCCATCAGCATTTT. Translated, it gives CASSFVTSHQHF.

This chain joins TRBV28 and TRBJ1-5; D gene uncertain. The CDR3 covers 20 residues. Germline values: CDR1 MDHEN, CDR2 SYDVKM. The germline V and J ends were trimmed by 6 bases and 4 bases, with 31 bases remaining between them. This CDR3 reads CASSLSRGGNRGLLNQPQHF. DNA of the CDR3: TGTGCCAGCAGCCTATCACGGGGAGGGAACCGCGGATTACTTAATCAGCCCCAGCATTTT. Full variable domain (missing parts from reference TRBV28 and TRBJ1-5): DVKVTQSSRYLVKRTGEKVFLECVQDMDHENMFWYRQDPGLGLRLIYFSYDVKMKEKGDIPEGYSVSREKKERFSLILESASTNQTSMYLCASSLSRGGNRGLLNQPQHFGDGTRLSIL.

The chain recombines TRBV11-3 with TRBJ2-2; D is perhaps TRBD2 (5 bases). Trimming shortened V by 4 bases and J by 2 bases, and 11 bases separated the two germline ends. This CDR3 has 15 residues. Germline-derived CDR1 and CDR2 are SGHNT and YENEEA. DNA for the CDR3: TGTGCCAGCAGCTCTACCGGGATTAACACCGGGGAGCTGTTTTTT. Amino acids: CASSSTGINTGELFF.